This TCR beta chain derives from a study of cytomegalovirus exposure and HLA in healthy donors. PCR involved 60 Vbeta and 13 Jbeta primers. Only in-frame clones appear in the TCRdb table, and some are missing; sequencing was by immunoSEQ multiplex PCR. Among around 190,000 clones listed, about three quarters were seen once. Germline V gene data show CDR1 as SGHNT and CDR2 as YYREEE (reference sequence). V lost 2 bases and J lost 5, with 8 bases in between. The CDR3 extends over 13 amino acids. The sample consisted of PBMCs. This TCR derives from a woman aged 40-49 years in good health and CMV-seronegative. J is TRBJ2-1 and V is TRBV5-4; no definite D call. CDR3 loop: CASSLGDNNEQFF. The CDR3, as DNA: TGTGCCAGCAGCTTAGGTGACAACAATGAGCAGTTCTTC.